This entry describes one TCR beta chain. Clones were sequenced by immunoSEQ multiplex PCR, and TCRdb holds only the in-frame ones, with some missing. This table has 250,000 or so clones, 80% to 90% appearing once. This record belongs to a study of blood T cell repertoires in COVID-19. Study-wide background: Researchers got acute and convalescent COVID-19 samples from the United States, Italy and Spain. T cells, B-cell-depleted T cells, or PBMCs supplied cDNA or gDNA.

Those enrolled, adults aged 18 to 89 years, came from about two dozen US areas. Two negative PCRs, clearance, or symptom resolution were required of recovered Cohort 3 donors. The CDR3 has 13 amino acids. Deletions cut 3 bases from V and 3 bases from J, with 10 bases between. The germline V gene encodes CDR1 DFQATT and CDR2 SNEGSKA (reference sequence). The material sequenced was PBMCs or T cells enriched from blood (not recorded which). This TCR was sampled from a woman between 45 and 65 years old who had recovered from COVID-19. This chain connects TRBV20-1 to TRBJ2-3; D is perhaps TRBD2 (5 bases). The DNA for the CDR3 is TGCAGTGCTAGTTGGCCGGGGACAGATACGCAGTATTTT. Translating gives CSASWPGTDTQYF.